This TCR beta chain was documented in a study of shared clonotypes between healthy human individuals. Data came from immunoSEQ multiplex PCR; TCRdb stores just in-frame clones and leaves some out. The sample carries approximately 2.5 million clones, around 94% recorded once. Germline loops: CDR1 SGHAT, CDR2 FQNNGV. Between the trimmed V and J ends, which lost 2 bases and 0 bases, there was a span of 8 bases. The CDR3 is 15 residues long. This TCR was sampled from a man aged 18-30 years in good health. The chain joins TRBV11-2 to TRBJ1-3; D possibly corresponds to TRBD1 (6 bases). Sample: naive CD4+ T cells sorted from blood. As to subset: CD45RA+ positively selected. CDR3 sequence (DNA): TGTGCCAGCAGCTTACTAGGGGGCTCTGGAAACACCATATATTTT. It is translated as CASSLLGGSGNTIYF. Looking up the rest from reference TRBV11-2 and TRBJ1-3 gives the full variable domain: EAGVAQSPRYKIIEKRQSVAFWCNPISGHATLYWYQQILGQGPKLLIQFQNNGVVDDSQLPKDRFSAERLKGVDSTLKIQPAKLEDSAVYLCASSLLGGSGNTIYFGEGSWLTVV.